This passage covers 8 T cell receptor beta chains from one sample sequenced in a study of cytomegalovirus exposure and HLA in healthy donors. Use of 60 Vbeta and 13 Jbeta primers characterized the PCR. Generated by immunoSEQ multiplex PCR, the TCRdb table keeps only in-frame clones and is missing some. The table includes about 180,000 clones, about 80% detected once. Sequencing was done on a sample of PBMCs. The receptors derive from a woman in her 50s in good health and CMV-seronegative.

The chain links TRBV2 to TRBJ2-1, with 13 bases aligning to TRBD2. Losses at the gene ends were 7 bases for V and 9 bases for J; bases not matched to a gene: 3. Germline lookup yields CDR1 SNHLY and CDR2 FYNNEI. The CDR3 covers 13 residues. CDR3 DNA sequence: TGTGCCAGCACCGGACTAGCGGGAGCTGAGCAGTTCTTC. This sequence encodes CASTGLAGAEQFF.

The rearrangement joins TRBV9 to TRBJ1-2, with TRBD1 matching over 9 bases. J was trimmed by 4 bases and V by 3 bases; bases with no gene match: 10. The CDR3 sequence is 16 residues long. Per germline, CDR1 SGDLS and CDR2 YYNGEE. The chain's CDR3 is CASSAPATGGVYGYTF. The CDR3 bases are TGTGCCAGCAGCGCCCCAGCAACAGGGGGCGTCTATGGCTACACCTTC. The full variable domain, with the rest looked up from reference TRBV9 and TRBJ1-2, is DSGVTQTPKHLITATGQRVTLRCSPRSGDLSVYWYQQSLDQGLQFLIQYYNGEERAKGNILERFSAQQFPDLHSELNLSSLELGDSALYFCASSAPATGGVYGYTFGSGTRLTVV.

The V and J genes are TRBV27 and TRBJ2-7; TRBD1 matches 10 bases. The CDR3 loop spans 14 amino acids. Germline CDR1 and CDR2: MNHEY and SMNVEV (reference sequence). V lost 4 bases and J lost 5; bases outside the gene matches: 5. The CDR3 coding sequence is TGTGCCAGCAGTTCGGGACAGGGGAGGAACGAGCAGTACTTC. Amino acids: CASSSGQGRNEQYF.

The chain employs TRBV11-2 and TRBJ2-1; possibly TRBD2 for D (6 bases). CDR1 is SGHAT and CDR2 is FQNNGV in the germline V gene. Deletions cut 7 bases from V and 8 bases from J, with 15 bases between. CDR3 size: 13 residues. This CDR3 reads CASNYGGGDEQFF. The DNA of the CDR3 is TGTGCCAGCAATTATGGGGGAGGCGATGAGCAGTTCTTC.

The CDR3 loop reads CASSLFTFGSNQPQHF. The CDR3 DNA is TGTGCCAGCAGCTTATTTACTTTCGGGAGCAATCAGCCCCAGCATTTT. The chain uses TRBV7-9 and TRBJ1-5; no reliable D call. This CDR3 spans 16 amino acids. The germline CDR1 and CDR2 sequences are SEHNR and FQNEAQ (reference sequence). Trimming cost V 2 bases and J 1 base, with 12 bases left between them.

CDR3: CASSQDGRGHLTYNEQFF. In DNA, the CDR3 is TGCGCCAGCAGCCAAGATGGTCGGGGACATCTGACCTACAATGAGCAGTTCTTC. The chain uses TRBV4-3 and TRBJ2-1; D might be TRBD1 (6 bases). This CDR3 has 18 amino acids. Germline lookup yields CDR1 LGHNA and CDR2 YSLEER. Deletions cut 0 bases from V and 2 bases from J, with 17 bases between.

This rearrangement joins TRBV15 to TRBJ2-2; 7 nucleotides match TRBD2. Germline assignment: CDR1 LNHNV and CDR2 YYDKDF (reference sequence). The length of the CDR3 is 16 residues. V lost 5 bases to trimming and J lost 8 bases; unmatched junction nucleotides: 14. The CDR3 DNA follows: TGTGCCACCAGCGAATGGGACTATCGGGGATTTGGGGAGCTGTTTTTT. Protein product: CATSEWDYRGFGELFF. Variable domain in full (rest from reference TRBV15 and TRBJ2-2): DAMVIQNPRYQVTQFGKPVTLSCSQTLNHNVMYWYQQKSSQAPKLLFHYYDKDFNNEADTPDNFQSRRPNTSFCFLDIRSPGLGDTAMYLCATSEWDYRGFGELFFGEGSRLTVL.

The rearrangement joins TRBV10-1 to TRBJ2-3, with TRBD2 matching 8 bases. The germline CDR1 and CDR2 sequences are WNHNN and SYGVQD (reference sequence). V gave up 8 bases and J gave up 4 bases; unmatched junction bases: 5. This CDR3 spans 13 amino acids. In DNA form, the CDR3 reads TGCGCCAGCTATGGACTAGCCTCAGATACGCAGTATTTT. Amino acids: CASYGLASDTQYF.